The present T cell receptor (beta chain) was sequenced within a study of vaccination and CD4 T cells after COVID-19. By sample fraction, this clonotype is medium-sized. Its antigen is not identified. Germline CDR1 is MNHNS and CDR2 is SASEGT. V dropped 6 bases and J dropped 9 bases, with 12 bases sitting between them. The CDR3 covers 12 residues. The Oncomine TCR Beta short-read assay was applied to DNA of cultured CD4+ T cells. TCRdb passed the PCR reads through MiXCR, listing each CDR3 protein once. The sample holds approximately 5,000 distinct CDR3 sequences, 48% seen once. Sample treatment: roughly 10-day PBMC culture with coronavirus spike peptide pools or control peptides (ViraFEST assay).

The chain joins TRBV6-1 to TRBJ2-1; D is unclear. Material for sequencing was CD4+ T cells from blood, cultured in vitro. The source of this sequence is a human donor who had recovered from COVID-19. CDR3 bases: TGTGCCAGCAGAACTACAGTGGGTGAGCAGTTCTTC. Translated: CASRTTVGEQFF.